This T cell receptor beta chain was sequenced during a study of shared clonotypes between healthy human individuals. Turning to the study itself: Three plates each covered CD4 naive and memory; CD8 naive two, CD8 memory one.

Remarks on this clone: The sample has other DNA sequences that encode this CDR3 too.

The CDR3 extends over 15 amino acids. Trimming removed 5 bases from V and 10 bases from J; junction bases left unmatched: 12. Germline CDR1 and CDR2: SGHAT and FQNNGV. Sequencing used immunoSEQ multiplex PCR; TCRdb keeps in-frame clones, though not all of them. The repertoire holds over 2 million clones, roughly 94% seen once, with 0.13% in the top ten. The sample comprised naive CD4+ T cells sorted from blood. Subset defined: CD45RA+ positively selected. The V call is TRBV11-2, the J call TRBJ2-1, with TRBD1 matching 9 bases. The receptor's source is a man aged 18 to 30 in good health. The CDR3 reads CASSQAGTGLNEQFF. DNA for the CDR3: TGTGCCAGCAGCCAAGCCGGGACAGGGTTAAACGAGCAGTTCTTC.